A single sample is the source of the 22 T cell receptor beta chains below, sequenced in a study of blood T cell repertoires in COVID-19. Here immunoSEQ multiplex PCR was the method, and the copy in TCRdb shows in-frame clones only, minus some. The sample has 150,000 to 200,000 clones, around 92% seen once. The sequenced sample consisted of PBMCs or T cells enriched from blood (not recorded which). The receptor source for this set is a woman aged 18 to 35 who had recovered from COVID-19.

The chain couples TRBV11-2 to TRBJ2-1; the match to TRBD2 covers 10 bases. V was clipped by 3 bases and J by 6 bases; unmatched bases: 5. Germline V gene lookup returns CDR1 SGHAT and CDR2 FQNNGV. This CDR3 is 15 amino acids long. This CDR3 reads CASSLKAGGLNEQFF. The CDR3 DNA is TGTGCCAGCAGCTTGAAAGCGGGGGGGCTCAATGAGCAGTTCTTC. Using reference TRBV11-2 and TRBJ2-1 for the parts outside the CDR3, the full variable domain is EAGVAQSPRYKIIEKRQSVAFWCNPISGHATLYWYQQILGQGPKLLIQFQNNGVVDDSQLPKDRFSAERLKGVDSTLKIQPAKLEDSAVYLCASSLKAGGLNEQFFGPGTRLTVL.

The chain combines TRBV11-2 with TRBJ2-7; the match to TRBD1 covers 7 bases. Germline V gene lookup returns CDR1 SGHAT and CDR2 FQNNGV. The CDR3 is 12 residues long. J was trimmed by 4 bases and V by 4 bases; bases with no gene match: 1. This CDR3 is CASSSGQYEQYF. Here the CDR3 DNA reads TGTGCCAGCAGCTCGGGACAGTACGAGCAGTACTTC.

The CDR3 is CASSGQGAGNYGYTF. The CDR3, as DNA: TGTGCCAGCAGCGGACAGGGGGCGGGAAACTATGGCTACACCTTC. This chain links TRBV9 with TRBJ1-2; TRBD1 matches 10 bases. Germline CDR1 is SGDLS and CDR2 is YYNGEE. The CDR3 runs 15 residues. The ends lost 3 bases at V and 2 bases at J; junction bases unmatched: 4.

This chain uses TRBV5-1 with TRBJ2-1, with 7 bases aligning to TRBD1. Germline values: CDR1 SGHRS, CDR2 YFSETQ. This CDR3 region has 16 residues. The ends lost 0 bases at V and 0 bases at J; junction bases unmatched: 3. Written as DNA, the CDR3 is TGCGCCAGCAGCTTGGCTAACAGGGGCTCCTACAATGAGCAGTTCTTC. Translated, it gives CASSLANRGSYNEQFF.

The CDR3 loop reads CASSLVTGAVDEQFF. CDR3 nucleotides: TGTGCCAGCAGCTTAGTTACAGGGGCGGTCGATGAGCAGTTCTTC. This sequence joins TRBV11-2 and TRBJ2-1; TRBD1 matches 7 bases. Germline loops: CDR1 SGHAT, CDR2 FQNNGV. There are 15 residues in the CDR3. The junction had 8 bases not matched to a gene; V was cut back by 1 base and J by 8 bases. Combining the CDR3 with reference TRBV11-2 and TRBJ2-1 gives the whole variable domain EAGVAQSPRYKIIEKRQSVAFWCNPISGHATLYWYQQILGQGPKLLIQFQNNGVVDDSQLPKDRFSAERLKGVDSTLKIQPAKLEDSAVYLCASSLVTGAVDEQFFGPGTRLTVL.

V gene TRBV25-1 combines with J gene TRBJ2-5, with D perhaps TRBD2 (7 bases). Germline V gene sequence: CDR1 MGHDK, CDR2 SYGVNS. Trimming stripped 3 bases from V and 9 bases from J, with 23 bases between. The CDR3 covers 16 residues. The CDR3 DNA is TGTGCCAGCAGTGAGAGTGGGGGGGCCCAGGCTGGGGCCCAGTACTTC. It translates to CASSESGGAQAGAQYF.

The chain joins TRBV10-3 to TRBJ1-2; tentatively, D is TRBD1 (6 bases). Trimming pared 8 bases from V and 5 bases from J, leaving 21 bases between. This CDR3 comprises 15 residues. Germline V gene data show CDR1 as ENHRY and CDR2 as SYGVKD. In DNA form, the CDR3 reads TGTGCCATCCGCAGCGGGGGCCGCGGTGGGTATGGCTACACCTTC. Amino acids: CAIRSGGRGGYGYTF.

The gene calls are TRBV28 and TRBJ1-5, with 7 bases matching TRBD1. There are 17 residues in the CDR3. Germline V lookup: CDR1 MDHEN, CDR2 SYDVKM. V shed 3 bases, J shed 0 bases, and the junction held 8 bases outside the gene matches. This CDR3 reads CASSFRGPGNSNQPQHF. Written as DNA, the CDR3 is TGTGCCAGCAGTTTTAGGGGGCCAGGGAATAGCAATCAGCCCCAGCATTTT.

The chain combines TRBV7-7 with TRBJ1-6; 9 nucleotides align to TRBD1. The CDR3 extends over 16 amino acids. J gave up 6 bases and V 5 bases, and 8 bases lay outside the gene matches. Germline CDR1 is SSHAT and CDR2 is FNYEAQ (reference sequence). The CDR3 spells CASSRDRDLGNSPLHF. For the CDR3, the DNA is TGTGCCAGCAGCCGGGACAGGGATTTAGGTAATTCACCCCTCCACTTT.

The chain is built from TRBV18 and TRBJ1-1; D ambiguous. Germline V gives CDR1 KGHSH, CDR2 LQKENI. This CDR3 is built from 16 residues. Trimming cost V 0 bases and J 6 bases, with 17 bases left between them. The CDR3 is CASSPPEGSGGSEAFF. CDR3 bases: TGTGCCAGCTCACCACCGGAAGGCTCAGGAGGGTCTGAAGCTTTCTTT.

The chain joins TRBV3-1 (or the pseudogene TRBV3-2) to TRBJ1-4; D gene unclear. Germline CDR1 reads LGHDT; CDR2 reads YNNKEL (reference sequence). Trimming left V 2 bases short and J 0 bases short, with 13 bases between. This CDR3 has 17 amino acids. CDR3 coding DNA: TGTGCCAGCAGCCAACCGGGGAGAGGGTCAACTAATGAAAAACTGTTTTTT. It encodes CASSQPGRGSTNEKLFF.

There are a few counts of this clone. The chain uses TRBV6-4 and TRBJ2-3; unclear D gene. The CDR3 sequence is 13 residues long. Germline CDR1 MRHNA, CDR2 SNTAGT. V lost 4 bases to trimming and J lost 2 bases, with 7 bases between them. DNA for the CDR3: TGTGCCAGCAGTGGAGATGACACAGATACGCAGTATTTT. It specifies CASSGDDTDTQYF.

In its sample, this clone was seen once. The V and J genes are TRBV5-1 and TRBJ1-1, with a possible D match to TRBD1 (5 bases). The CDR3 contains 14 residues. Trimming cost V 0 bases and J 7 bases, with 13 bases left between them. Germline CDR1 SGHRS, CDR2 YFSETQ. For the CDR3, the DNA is TGCGCCAGCAGCTTGGGGGGGAGGAAAGGTGAAGCTTTCTTT. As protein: CASSLGGRKGEAFF.

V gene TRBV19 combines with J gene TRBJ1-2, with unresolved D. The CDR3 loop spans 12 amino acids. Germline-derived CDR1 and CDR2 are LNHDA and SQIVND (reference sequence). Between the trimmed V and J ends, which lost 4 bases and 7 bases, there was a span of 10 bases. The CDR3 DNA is TGTGCCAGTAGTACCGACGGGGTTGGCTACACCTTC. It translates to CASSTDGVGYTF.

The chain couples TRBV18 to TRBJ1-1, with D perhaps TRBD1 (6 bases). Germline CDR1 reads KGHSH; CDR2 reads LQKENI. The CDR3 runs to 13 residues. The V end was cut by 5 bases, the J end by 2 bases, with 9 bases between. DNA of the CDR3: TGTGCCAGCTCAGAGGACAGCAACACTGAAGCTTTCTTT. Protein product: CASSEDSNTEAFF.

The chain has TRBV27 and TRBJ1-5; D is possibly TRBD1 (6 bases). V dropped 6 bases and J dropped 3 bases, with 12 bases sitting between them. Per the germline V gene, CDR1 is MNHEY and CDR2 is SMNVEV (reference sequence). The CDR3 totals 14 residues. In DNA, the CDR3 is TGTGCCAGCAGGCCGGACAGTAACAATCAGCCCCAGCATTTT. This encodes CASRPDSNNQPQHF.

The DNA of the CDR3 is TGTGCCAGCAGCTTAGCGCACGGGATTGGGACTGGAAACACCATATATTTT. It specifies CASSLAHGIGTGNTIYF. This rearrangement joins TRBV7-6 to TRBJ1-3; D gene unclear. V dropped 0 bases and J dropped 2 bases, with 14 bases sitting between them. The CDR3 extends over 17 amino acids. The germline V gene has CDR1 SGHVS and CDR2 FNYEAQ.

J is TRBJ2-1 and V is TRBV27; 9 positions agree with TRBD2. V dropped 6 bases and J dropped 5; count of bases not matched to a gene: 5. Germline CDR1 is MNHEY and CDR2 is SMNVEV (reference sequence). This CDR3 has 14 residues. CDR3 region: CASRIAGDNNEQFF. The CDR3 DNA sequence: TGTGCCAGCAGAATAGCGGGGGACAACAATGAGCAGTTCTTC.

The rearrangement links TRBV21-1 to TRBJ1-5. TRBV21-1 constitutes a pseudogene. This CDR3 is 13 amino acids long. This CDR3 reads CASSSSEAQPQHF. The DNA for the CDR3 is TGTGCCAGCAGCTCCTCAGAGGCTCAGCCCCAGCATTTT.

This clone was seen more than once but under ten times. CDR3 loop: CASSSPDRNNEQFF. In DNA, the CDR3 is TGTGCCAGCAGTTCCCCGGACAGGAACAATGAGCAGTTCTTC. V gene TRBV6-2 or TRBV6-3 combines with J gene TRBJ2-1; 7 bases match TRBD1. The V gene's germline CDR1 is MNHEY and CDR2 SVGEGT. This CDR3 has 14 amino acids. Germline trimming cut 4 bases from V and 5 bases from J; bases unmatched to any gene: 5.

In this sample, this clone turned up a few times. The CDR3 DNA sequence: TGTGCCAGCAATCCGGGGGGGAGCTATGGCTACACCTTC. This gives the protein CASNPGGSYGYTF. This chain uses TRBV28 with TRBJ1-2; D might be TRBD1 (5 bases). Trimming stripped 7 bases from V and 4 bases from J, with 13 bases between. Germline CDR1 MDHEN, CDR2 SYDVKM. CDR3 length: 13 residues.

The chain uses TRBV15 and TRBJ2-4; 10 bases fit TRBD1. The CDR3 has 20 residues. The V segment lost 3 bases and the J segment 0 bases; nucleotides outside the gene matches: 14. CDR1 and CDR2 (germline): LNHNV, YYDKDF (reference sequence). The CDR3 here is CATSSPHRTGGLRAKNIQYF. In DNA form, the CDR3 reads TGTGCCACCAGCAGTCCCCATCGGACAGGGGGTCTTAGAGCCAAAAACATTCAGTACTTC.